Described below is a single TCR beta chain sequence and its context. Which antigen it targets is not known. No base-level quality is on record; no much larger clone is a single base apart. Library generation was performed with the immunoSEQ multiplex PCR assay. For the multiplex PCR, a mixture combining 60 forward primers for TCR Vbeta segments and 13 reverse primers for TCR Jbeta segments was used. Amplification of the CDR3 region of rearranged TCR beta genes was performed with a multiplex PCR assay on genomic DNA. Amplified TCR beta libraries were sequenced as 87-base-pair reads on the Illumina HiSeq System. The study's own analysis went as follows. A later analysis tallied 70 million to 100 million unique TCR beta chains across the 610 or so repertoires, and approximately 9.9 million of those chains were shared by two or more donors. A nearest-neighbor algorithm error-corrected the raw reads and collapsed the reads into unique sequences, merging closely related sequences to remove PCR and sequencing errors. V, D and J gene segments were assigned by aligning CDR3 sequences to IMGT reference sequences. For a sequence to be retained, at least a six-nucleotide match to both a V gene segment and a J gene segment was required. A rearrangement was called productive if the CDR3 had no stop codons and remained in frame with V and J, and every other rearrangement was called non-productive. CDR3 was defined according to IMGT convention as the region running from the second conserved V-encoded cysteine to the conserved J-encoded phenylalanine. The earlier analysis of about 500 of the donors excluded sequences that lacked an unambiguous match to a single V gene segment. An earlier analysis of fewer than 750 of the donors classified V segments as functional when productive rearrangements were above 56.7% and as segregating when the standard deviation between donors was above 5%. A statistical classification framework was built for diagnosing cytomegalovirus status from the catalog of TCR beta chain sequences. In a later analysis, TCR nucleotide sequences were compared against IMGT/GENE-DB human TR gene sequences so that V and J genes could be assigned. Using the TCRdist pipeline, a later analysis assigned CDR3 sequences along with most-parsimonious VDJ recombination scenarios. In a later analysis, each TCR beta chain was defined by its CDR3 amino acid sequence together with its V-gene family, and reads lacking a unique V-gene family were excluded. In a later analysis, around 600 highly shared, low-generation-probability nucleotide sequences were removed to address suspected cross-contamination and a sequencing artifact. A later analysis calculated a clonal expansion index for each public chain from normalized within-repertoire ranks of inferred template counts. A later analysis computed generation probabilities with a VDJ recombination model fitted to out-of-frame rearrangements, and checked the results against IGoR. A later analysis scored TCR-TCR, TCR-HLA and TCR-CMV co-occurrence with hypergeometric tests, applying a repertoire-size bias correction to TCR pairs. In a later analysis, false discovery rates were estimated by permuting HLA or CMV assignments 20 times. In a later analysis, co-occurring TCRs were grouped using DBSCAN, and TCRdist sequence similarity was added for clustering within HLA-allele-positive subsets. For co-occurrence clustering, repertoires with fewer than 30,000 or more than 120,000 public chains were excluded, along with roughly 5 repertoires with anomalous nucleotide sharing. Entries here come from immuneACCESS through TCRdb and include only in-frame sequences with V and J called. Some clones fail to appear in such tables; in the studies checked, an unresolved V gene covers under half of the shortfall, and the cause of the remainder is unknown. That table furnishes V, J and clone size, whereas the DNA furnished D and trimming. The sample table shows some 140,000 clones, and about 61% are seen once. Roughly 2.5% of the sample is held by the ten biggest clonotypes.

The CDR3, cysteine through phenylalanine, is 14 amino acids long. Only CDR3 DNA is held: 42 bases, read in frame from base 1. From a lookup of the germline V gene (reference sequence), CDR1 and CDR2 are GTSNPN and SVGIG. V is shortened by 0 bases, J by 5 bases, and the region joining them spans 13 bases. The cohort comprised around 700 healthy bone marrow donors. At the time of sampling, every cohort member was nominally healthy, though immune exposures that went unrecorded were likely present. The donor was CMV seronegative and was included in the group of about 400 seronegative cohort members. A peripheral blood sample was collected from each donor, and TCR beta sequencing was performed on peripheral blood mononuclear cells. Genomic DNA extraction from the blood cell samples was performed with the Qiagen DNeasy Blood Extraction Kit. This specimen comes from a study of cytomegalovirus exposure and HLA in healthy donors (dated by TCRdb to 2017 to 2019). Background for the entire study: An earlier analysis of 587 of the donors reported approximately 280 Gb of sequence data and 95 million to 120 million unique TCR beta sequences obtained from around 190 million T cells. An early release covering 550 to 700 HLA-typed donors comprised approximately 290 gigabases of sequencing data and tens of millions of unique TCR sequences. The genetic ancestry cluster associated with self-reported Caucasian donors included 81% of the roughly 400 genotyped donors. The study aimed to test whether cataloging public T cell receptors could reveal signatures of past pathogen exposure. Using immunosequencing, the study profiled T cell repertoires from about 620 subjects and related those repertoires to cytomegalovirus serostatus. In addition to the first cohort of around 670 subjects, a separate validation cohort of 120 different subjects was used. The study combined high-throughput TCR immunosequencing, statistical association of individual TCRs with disease status, and machine learning to predict cytomegalovirus infection status. A later analysis re-examined previously published TCR beta repertoires from roughly 720 donors and added high-resolution HLA genotyping to investigate patterns of TCR occurrence. In the later analysis, no new phenotypic data were used to find candidate immune exposures; instead, reliance was placed on TCR beta sequences and their occurrence across donors. To decide whether each TCR beta V gene segment behaved as functional or pseudogenic, an earlier analysis of 587 of the donors relied on high-throughput TCR beta sequencing. Donor age, sex, ethnicity and CMV serostatus were collected together with the repertoire data. A later genetic analysis used genome-wide SNP genotypes for about three fifths of the roughly 700 donors, treating that subset as a discovery cohort. Every repertoire in the discovery cohort had been generated on one and the same sequencing platform. Class I and class II HLA loci were covered by the typing at four-digit resolution. Typing coverage differed by locus: A, B, C, DRB1 and DQB1 were typed in roughly 629-640 donors, DQA1 in approximately 520, DPA1 in some 600, and DPB1 in around 490. Roughly five DR-DQ haplotypes were handled as single units for association and clustering because linkage in the cohort was strong. Among about 370 genotyped donors of the cohort, an average of around 250,000 unique TCR beta nucleotide sequences was sequenced per donor, of which approximately 18% were non-productive.

The full study reports these points: Because counts were too low, some 17 rarely observed V segments, including chromosome 9 orphons, were left out of the earlier analysis of 587 of the donors. In a later analysis, HLA-associated TCR beta chains showed more clonal expansion and lower generation probabilities than non-associated chains that were equally common. In both the original and validation cohorts, the classifier was reported to diagnose cytomegalovirus status with high specificity and sensitivity. Because some donors lacked HLA typing at each locus, the association tests relied only on the typed subset. In a later analysis, several top co-occurrence clusters were reported to appear linked to parvovirus B19, influenza, CMV and Epstein-Barr virus. A later analysis found that TCR association rates varied across HLA loci, with DRB1 alleles showing the most associated TCRs and HLA-C alleles the fewest. Some IMGT-functional V segments, including TRBV6-2 and TRBV6-3, could not be told apart with the 87-base-pair reads, so those segments were excluded. At a false discovery rate of 0.05, a later analysis linked 16,951 TCR beta sequences to specific HLA alleles. This cohort had only TCR beta chains sequenced, and the lack of alpha or paired-chain data limited which features could be detected. When HLA alleles, especially DR and DQ, strongly co-occurred, attributing TCR associations to individual alleles was difficult. Linkage disequilibrium might explain the correlated functional status among segregating V segments, but an unknown experimental factor could not be excluded. Three of the identified cytomegalovirus-associated TCR beta chains were confirmed in vitro to be specific for cytomegalovirus antigens. Most TCR sequences were seen in very few donors, while some public TCRs were found in many individuals. Most CMV-associated TCR beta chains appeared to be HLA-restricted in a later analysis, and the HLA associations seemed to be driven largely by CMV exposure. A cluster of highly shared sequence variants was judged likely to represent a technical artifact of the sequencing pipeline. Broadly in line with IMGT annotations, most TCR beta V segments showed up in productive rearrangements about 90% or about 30% of the time in an earlier analysis of 587 of the donors. The study gave a list of over 150 TCR beta chains associated with cytomegalovirus. According to a later genetic analysis, donors in an Asian-associated ancestry cluster had fewer N-insertions in productive TCRs than the approximately 690-donor mean. CMV serostatus was the only immune exposure information available for the cohort. A further reported finding was that TCR beta sequences accurately predicted the HLA-A and HLA-B alleles for most subjects in the first cohort. Sequencing depth was assumed to be roughly uniform across donors in the presence/absence analyses, though that assumption may not hold. V-gene and J-gene trimming of TCR beta chains was associated with a missense DCLRE1C variant in a later genetic analysis, and the association was replicated in an independent cohort. It was suggested by the authors that the approach could potentially be generalized to other disease states and immunological phenotypes.

The receptor's source is a woman in her thirties or forties in good health and CMV-seronegative. Sequences were obtained from PBMCs. The sequence links TRBV30 to TRBJ1-1; the D gene is unclear. CDR3 protein: CAWSVRPSGTEAFF. The nucleotides are TGTGCCTGGAGTGTACGCCCCTCGGGGACTGAAGCTTTCTTT.